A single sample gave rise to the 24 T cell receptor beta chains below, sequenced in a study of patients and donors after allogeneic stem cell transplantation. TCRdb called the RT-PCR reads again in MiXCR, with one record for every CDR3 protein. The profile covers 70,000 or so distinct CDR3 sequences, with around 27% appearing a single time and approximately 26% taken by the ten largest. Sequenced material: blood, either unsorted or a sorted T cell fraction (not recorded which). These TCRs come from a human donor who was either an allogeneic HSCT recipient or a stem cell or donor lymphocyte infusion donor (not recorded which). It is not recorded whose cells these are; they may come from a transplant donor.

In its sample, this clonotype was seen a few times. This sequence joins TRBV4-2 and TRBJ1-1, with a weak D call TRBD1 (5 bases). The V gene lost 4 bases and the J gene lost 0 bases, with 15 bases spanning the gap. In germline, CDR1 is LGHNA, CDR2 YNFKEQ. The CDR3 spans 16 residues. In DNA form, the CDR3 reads TGTGCCAGCAGCCCCTTAACCGGGACGGTGAACACTGAAGCTTTCTTT. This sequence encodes CASSPLTGTVNTEAFF.

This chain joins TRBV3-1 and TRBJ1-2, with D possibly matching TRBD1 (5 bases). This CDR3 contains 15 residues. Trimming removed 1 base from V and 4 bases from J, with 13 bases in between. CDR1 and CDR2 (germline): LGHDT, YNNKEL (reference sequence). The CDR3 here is CASSQVLGLGYGYTF. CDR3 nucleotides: TGTGCCAGCAGCCAAGTTCTGGGACTGGGCTATGGCTACACCTTC.

The CDR3 sequence: CASSLGRQSSYNSPLHF. Here the CDR3 DNA reads TGTGCCAGCAGCTTGGGCCGACAGAGCTCCTATAATTCACCCCTCCACTTT. This rearrangement joins TRBV5-6 to TRBJ1-6; TRBD1 is a possible D gene (5 bases). Germline V gives CDR1 SGHDT, CDR2 YYEEEE. This CDR3 has 17 residues. V lost 0 bases and J 0 bases, leaving 10 bases between the germline ends. Variable domain in full (rest from reference TRBV5-6 and TRBJ1-6): DAGVTQSPTHLIKTRGQQVTLRCSPKSGHDTVSWYQQALGQGPQFIFQYYEEEERQRGNFPDRFSGHQFPNYSSELNVNALLLGDSALYLCASSLGRQSSYNSPLHFGNGTRLTVT.

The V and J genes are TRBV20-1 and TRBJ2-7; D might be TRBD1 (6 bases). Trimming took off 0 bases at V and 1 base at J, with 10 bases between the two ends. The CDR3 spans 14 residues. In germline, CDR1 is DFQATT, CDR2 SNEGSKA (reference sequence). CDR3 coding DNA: TGCAGTGCTAGAGATACCAGGGGATCCTACGAGCAGTACTTC. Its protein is CSARDTRGSYEQYF.

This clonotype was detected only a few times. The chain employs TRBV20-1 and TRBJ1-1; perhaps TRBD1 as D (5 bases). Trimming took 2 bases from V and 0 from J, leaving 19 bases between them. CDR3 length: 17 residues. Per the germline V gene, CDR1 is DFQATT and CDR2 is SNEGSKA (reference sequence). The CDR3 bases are TGCAGTGCTAGATTGTCCTTTAGCGGGGCCATGAACACTGAAGCTTTCTTT. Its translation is CSARLSFSGAMNTEAFF.

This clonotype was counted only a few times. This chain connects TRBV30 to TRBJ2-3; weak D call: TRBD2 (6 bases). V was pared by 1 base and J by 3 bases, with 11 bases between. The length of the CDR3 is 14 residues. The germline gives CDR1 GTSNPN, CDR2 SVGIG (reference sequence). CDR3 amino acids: CAWSAGLGTDTQYF. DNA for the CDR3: TGTGCCTGGAGTGCGGGACTGGGGACAGATACGCAGTATTTT.

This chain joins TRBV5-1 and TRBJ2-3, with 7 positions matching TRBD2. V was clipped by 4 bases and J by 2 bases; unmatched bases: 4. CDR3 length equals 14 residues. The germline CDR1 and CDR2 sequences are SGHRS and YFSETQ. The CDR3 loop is CASSPSGNTDTQYF. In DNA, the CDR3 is TGCGCCAGCAGCCCGAGCGGGAACACAGATACGCAGTATTTT.

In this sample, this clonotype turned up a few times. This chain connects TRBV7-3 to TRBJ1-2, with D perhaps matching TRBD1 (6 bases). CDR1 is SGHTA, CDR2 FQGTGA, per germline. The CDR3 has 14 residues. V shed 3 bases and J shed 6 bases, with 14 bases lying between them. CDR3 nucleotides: TGTGCCAGCAGCTTTGGAGGCAGGGGTGATGGCTACACCTTC. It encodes CASSFGGRGDGYTF. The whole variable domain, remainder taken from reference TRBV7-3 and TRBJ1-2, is GAGVSQTPSNKVTEKGKYVELRCDPISGHTALYWYRQSLGQGPEFLIYFQGTGAADDSGLPNDRFFAVRPEGSVSTLKIQRTERGDSAVYLCASSFGGRGDGYTFGSGTRLTVV.

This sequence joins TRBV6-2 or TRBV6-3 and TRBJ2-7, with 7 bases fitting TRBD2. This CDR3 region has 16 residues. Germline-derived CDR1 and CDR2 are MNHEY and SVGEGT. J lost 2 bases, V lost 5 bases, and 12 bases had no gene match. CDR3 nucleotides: TGTGCCAGCAGTCGCGACGTAGCGGGCCTCACCTACGAGCAGTACTTC. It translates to CASSRDVAGLTYEQYF.

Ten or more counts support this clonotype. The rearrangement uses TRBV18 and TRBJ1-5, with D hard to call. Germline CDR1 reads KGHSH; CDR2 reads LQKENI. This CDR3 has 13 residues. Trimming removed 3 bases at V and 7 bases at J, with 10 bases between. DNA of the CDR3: TGTGCCAGCTCACCTGGTACCCAACAGCCCCAGCATTTT. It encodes CASSPGTQQPQHF.

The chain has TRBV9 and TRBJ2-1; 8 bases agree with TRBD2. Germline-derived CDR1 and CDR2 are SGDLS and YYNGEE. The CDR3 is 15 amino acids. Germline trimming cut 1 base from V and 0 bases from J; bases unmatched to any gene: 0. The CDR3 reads CASSVSGSSYNEQFF. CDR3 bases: TGTGCCAGCAGCGTAAGCGGGAGCTCCTACAATGAGCAGTTCTTC. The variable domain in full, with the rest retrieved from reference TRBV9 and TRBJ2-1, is DSGVTQTPKHLITATGQRVTLRCSPRSGDLSVYWYQQSLDQGLQFLIQYYNGEERAKGNILERFSAQQFPDLHSELNLSSLELGDSALYFCASSVSGSSYNEQFFGPGTRLTVL.

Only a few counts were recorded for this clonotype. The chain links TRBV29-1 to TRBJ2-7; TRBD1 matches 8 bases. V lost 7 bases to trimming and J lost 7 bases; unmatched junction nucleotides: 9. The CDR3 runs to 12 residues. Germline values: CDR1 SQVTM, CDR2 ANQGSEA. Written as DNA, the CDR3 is TGCAGCGCCGAGGGACAGGACTATGAGCAGTACTTC. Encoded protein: CSAEGQDYEQYF.

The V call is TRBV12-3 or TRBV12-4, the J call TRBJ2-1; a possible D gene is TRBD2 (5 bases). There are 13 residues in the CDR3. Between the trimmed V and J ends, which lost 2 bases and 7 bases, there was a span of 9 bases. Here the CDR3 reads CASSLLVANEQFF. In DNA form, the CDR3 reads TGTGCCAGCAGTTTACTGGTAGCGAATGAGCAGTTCTTC.

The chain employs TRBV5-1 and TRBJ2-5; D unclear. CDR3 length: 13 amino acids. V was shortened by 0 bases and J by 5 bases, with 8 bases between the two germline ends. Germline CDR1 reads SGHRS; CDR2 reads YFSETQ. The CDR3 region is CASSLVGAETQYF. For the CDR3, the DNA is TGCGCCAGCAGCTTGGTAGGAGCGGAGACCCAGTACTTC.

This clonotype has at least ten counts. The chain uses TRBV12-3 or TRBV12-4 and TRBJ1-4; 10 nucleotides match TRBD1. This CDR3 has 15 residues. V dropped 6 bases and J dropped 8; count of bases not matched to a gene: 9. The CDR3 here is CASSTRTGGGEKLFF. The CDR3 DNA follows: TGTGCCAGCAGCACCAGGACAGGGGGAGGAGAAAAACTGTTTTTT.

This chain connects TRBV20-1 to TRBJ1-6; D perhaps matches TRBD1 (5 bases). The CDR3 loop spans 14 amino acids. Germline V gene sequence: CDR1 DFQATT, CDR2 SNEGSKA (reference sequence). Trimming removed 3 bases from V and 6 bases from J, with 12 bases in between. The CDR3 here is CSASPGSVNSPLHF. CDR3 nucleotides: TGCAGTGCTAGTCCAGGGAGTGTTAATTCACCCCTCCACTTT.

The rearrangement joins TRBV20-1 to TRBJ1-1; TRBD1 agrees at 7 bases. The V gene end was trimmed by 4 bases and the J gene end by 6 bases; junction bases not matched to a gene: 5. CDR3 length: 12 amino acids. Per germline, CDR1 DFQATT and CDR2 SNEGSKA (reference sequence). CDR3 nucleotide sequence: TGCAGTGCTACCCAGACAGGGCCTGAAGCTTTCTTT. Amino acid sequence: CSATQTGPEAFF.

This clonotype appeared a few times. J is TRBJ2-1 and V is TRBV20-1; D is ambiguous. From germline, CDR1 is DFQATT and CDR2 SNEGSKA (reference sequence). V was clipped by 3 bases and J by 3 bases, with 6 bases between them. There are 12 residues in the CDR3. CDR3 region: CSARASYNEQFF. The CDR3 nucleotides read TGCAGTGCTAGGGCCAGCTACAATGAGCAGTTCTTC.

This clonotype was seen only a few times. The CDR3 here is CASRWGSNEQYF. DNA of the CDR3: TGCGCCAGCAGATGGGGGTCGAACGAGCAGTACTTC. The V and J genes are TRBV5-1 and TRBJ2-7, with D perhaps being TRBD1 or TRBD2 (5 bases each). The CDR3 is 12 amino acids. Trimming shortened V by 5 bases and J by 5 bases, and 11 bases separated the two germline ends. Germline-derived CDR1 and CDR2 are SGHRS and YFSETQ.

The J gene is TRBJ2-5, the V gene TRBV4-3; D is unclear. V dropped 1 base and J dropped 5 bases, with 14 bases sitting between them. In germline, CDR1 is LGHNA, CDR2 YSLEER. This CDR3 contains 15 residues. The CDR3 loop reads CASSQGIAVWETQYF. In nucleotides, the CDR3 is TGCGCCAGCAGCCAAGGGATCGCGGTGTGGGAGACCCAGTACTTC.

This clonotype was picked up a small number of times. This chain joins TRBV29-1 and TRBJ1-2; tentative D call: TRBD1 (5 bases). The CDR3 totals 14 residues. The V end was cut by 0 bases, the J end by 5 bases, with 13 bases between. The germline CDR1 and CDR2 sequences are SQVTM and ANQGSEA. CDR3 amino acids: CSVEDRGIGYGYTF. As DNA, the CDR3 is TGCAGCGTTGAAGATCGGGGGATCGGATATGGCTACACCTTC.

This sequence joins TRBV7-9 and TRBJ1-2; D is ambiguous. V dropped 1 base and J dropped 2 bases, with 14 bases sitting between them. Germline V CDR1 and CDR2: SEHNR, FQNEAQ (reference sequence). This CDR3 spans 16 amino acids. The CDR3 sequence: CASSLGTTTLNYGYTF. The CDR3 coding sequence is TGTGCCAGCAGCTTAGGGACCACTACCCTGAACTATGGCTACACCTTC.

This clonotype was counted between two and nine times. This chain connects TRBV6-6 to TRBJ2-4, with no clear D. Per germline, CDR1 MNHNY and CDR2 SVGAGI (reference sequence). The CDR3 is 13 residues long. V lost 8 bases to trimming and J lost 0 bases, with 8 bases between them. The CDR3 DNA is TGTGCCAGCGTAGAGCTAGCCAAAAACATTCAGTACTTC. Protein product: CASVELAKNIQYF.

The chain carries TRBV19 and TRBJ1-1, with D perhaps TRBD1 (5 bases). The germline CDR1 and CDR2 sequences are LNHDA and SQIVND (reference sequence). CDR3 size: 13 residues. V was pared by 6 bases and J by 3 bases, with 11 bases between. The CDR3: CASSLQEYTEAFF. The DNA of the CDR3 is TGTGCCAGTAGCCTACAGGAGTACACTGAAGCTTTCTTT.